This entry features one T cell receptor (beta chain) sequence. Its antigen remains unknown. These data are taken from a study of identical twins. TCRdb re-called the 5' RACE reads through MiXCR, storing one row per CDR3 protein. Of 1.5 million to 2 million distinct CDR3 sequences in the sample, roughly a third are singletons; the top ten hold more than 0.25%. Study-level findings and limits: Beta out-of-frame sequences displayed a weaker excess of sharing between twins.

After removal of 3 bases from V and 11 bases from J, the junction contained 3 bases not matched to a gene. The CDR3 is 12 amino acids. CDR1 is MDHEN, CDR2 SYDVKM, per germline. V usage is TRBV28 and J usage is TRBJ2-5; 10 bases align to TRBD2. This receptor was taken from a newborn girl in good health. The material sequenced was cord blood. As DNA, the CDR3 is TGTGCCAGCAGTTTGCTGACTAGCGGGCAGTACTTC. Protein: CASSLLTSGQYF.